These 17 T cell receptor beta chains were all obtained from the same sample, sequenced in a study of T cell changes during pregnancy in multiple sclerosis. The data were produced by immunoSEQ multiplex PCR, yet TCRdb's version contains in-frame clones alone and is incomplete. The sample lists roughly 83,000 clones, over 80% occurring once. The sequencing here drew on PBMCs, taken in the first trimester of pregnancy. The receptors stem from a female donor in good health, serving as a control in a pregnancy study. Some clones in this sample may be carry-over from other donors' samples.

The rearrangement uses TRBV19 and TRBJ2-3; TRBD2 might be the D (6 bases). CDR3 length equals 15 residues. Deletions cut 3 bases from V and 7 bases from J, with 17 bases between. Germline CDR1 is LNHDA and CDR2 is SQIVND (reference sequence). DNA for the CDR3: TGTGCCAGTAGTATTGCGGGCGGGAAGACGAATACGCAGTATTTT. This translates into CASSIAGGKTNTQYF.

The chain recombines TRBV19 with TRBJ2-7; 7 positions agree with TRBD1. This CDR3 spans 14 amino acids. Germline assignment: CDR1 LNHDA and CDR2 SQIVND (reference sequence). Trimming removed 7 bases from V and 2 bases from J; junction bases left unmatched: 8. The CDR3 sequence: CASMEGGATYEQYF. CDR3 DNA sequence: TGTGCCAGTATGGAAGGGGGCGCCACCTACGAGCAGTACTTC. The entire variable domain, with the rest obtained from reference TRBV19 and TRBJ2-7, is as follows: DGGITQSPKYLFRKEGQNVTLSCEQNLNHDAMYWYRQDPGQGLRLIYYSQIVNDFQKGDIAEGYSVSREKKESFPLTVTSAQKNPTAFYLCASMEGGATYEQYFGPGTRLTVT.

This chain uses TRBV7-3 with TRBJ2-7; D remains ambiguous. Germline CDR1 reads SGHTA; CDR2 reads FQGTGA. Trimming took off 4 bases at V and 7 bases at J, with 8 bases between the two ends. The CDR3 loop spans 11 amino acids. CDR3 sequence: CASSSPEEQYF. CDR3 sequence (DNA): TGTGCCAGCAGCTCCCCGGAGGAGCAGTACTTC.

V is TRBV7-9 and J is TRBJ2-1, with a weak D call TRBD1 (6 bases). V lost 0 bases, J lost 6 bases, and 9 bases lay in between. Per germline, CDR1 SEHNR and CDR2 FQNEAQ (reference sequence). The CDR3 totals 14 residues. CDR3 sequence: CASSLAHRVNEQFF. CDR3 bases: TGTGCCAGCAGCTTAGCGCACAGGGTCAATGAGCAGTTCTTC.

The chain couples TRBV28 to TRBJ2-7, with D possibly TRBD1 on 6 matching bases. With 4 bases removed from V and 2 bases from J, the gap between germline ends came to 9 bases. Germline V lookup: CDR1 MDHEN, CDR2 SYDVKM. The CDR3 covers 13 residues. For the CDR3, the DNA is TGTGCCAGCAGTTCTGGACAGACCTACGAGCAGTACTTC. Translating gives CASSSGQTYEQYF.

The chain employs TRBV11-2 and TRBJ2-3, with 8 bases fitting TRBD2. With V trimmed by 3 bases and J by 3 bases, 5 bases remained unmatched. Germline CDR1 is SGHAT and CDR2 is FQNNGV. The CDR3 is 15 amino acids. Written as DNA, the CDR3 is TGTGCCAGCAGCTTGGAGCTAGCGGGTACAGATACGCAGTATTTT. Translation gives CASSLELAGTDTQYF.

The chain is built from TRBV20-1 and TRBJ2-2; the D is unclear. Trimming cost V 1 base and J 7 bases, with 4 bases left between them. Germline CDR1 reads DFQATT; CDR2 reads SNEGSKA (reference sequence). The CDR3 contains 11 residues. The CDR3 region has the DNA TGCAGTGCTAGAGGCAGCGGGGAGCTGTTTTTT. This encodes CSARGSGELFF.

This chain uses TRBV5-1 with TRBJ2-5; D uncertain. CDR1 is SGHRS, CDR2 YFSETQ, per germline. Deletions cut 0 bases from V and 3 bases from J, with 15 bases between. The CDR3 covers 16 residues. The CDR3 nucleotides are TGCGCCAGCAGCTTGGCCTTCGTACAGCTCAAAGAGACCCAGTACTTC. It codes for CASSLAFVQLKETQYF.

The chain links TRBV18 to TRBJ1-4; perhaps TRBD1 as D (5 bases). Germline V lookup: CDR1 KGHSH, CDR2 LQKENI. Trimming stripped 6 bases from V and 0 bases from J, with 23 bases between. The CDR3 length is 19 residues. The CDR3 spells CASSPTHLWTSATNEKLFF. For the CDR3, the DNA is TGTGCCAGCTCCCCCACCCACCTCTGGACATCGGCAACTAATGAAAAACTGTTTTTT.

This chain links TRBV6-4 with TRBJ2-3; D is unresolved. The germline gives CDR1 MRHNA, CDR2 SNTAGT. V was shortened by 2 bases and J by 6 bases, with 9 bases between the two germline ends. This CDR3 is built from 13 residues. The CDR3 sequence is CASSDDLEDTQYF. For the CDR3, the DNA is TGTGCCAGCAGTGACGATCTAGAGGATACGCAGTATTTT.

The chain uses TRBV7-2 and TRBJ1-1; D unresolved. CDR3 length equals 13 residues. Germline V gene data show CDR1 as SGHTA and CDR2 as FQGNSA. V lost 5 bases and J lost 4, with 11 bases in between. CDR3 in DNA: TGTGCCAGCAGCGAGATGTGGAGCACTGAAGCTTTCTTT. Translating it yields CASSEMWSTEAFF.

The genes are TRBV29-1 and TRBJ1-4; perhaps TRBD1 as D (5 bases). Germline assignment: CDR1 SQVTM and CDR2 ANQGSEA. This CDR3 region has 11 residues. CDR3 in DNA: TGCAGTGCAGGGTCCGGTGAAAAACTGTTTTTT. This codes for CSAGSGEKLFF. Drawing the rest from reference TRBV29-1 and TRBJ1-4, the complete variable domain is SAVISQKPSRDICQRGTSLTIQCQVDSQVTMMFWYRQQPGQSLTLIATANQGSEATYESGFVIDKFPISRPNLTFSTLTVSNMSPEDSSIYLCSAGSGEKLFFGSGTQLSVL.

The V and J genes are TRBV7-9 and TRBJ2-5; possibly TRBD1 for D (6 bases). This CDR3 region has 15 residues. Germline V gene lookup returns CDR1 SEHNR and CDR2 FQNEAQ (reference sequence). The V end lost 1 base, the J end lost 0 bases, and 9 bases lay between the germline ends. The CDR3 protein is CASSLGTGNQETQYF. The CDR3 DNA reads TGTGCCAGCAGCTTAGGCACAGGGAACCAAGAGACCCAGTACTTC.

The chain carries TRBV5-1 and TRBJ2-1, with a weak D call TRBD2 (5 bases). The germline gives CDR1 SGHRS, CDR2 YFSETQ. Trimming shortened V by 3 bases and J by 9 bases, and 10 bases separated the two germline ends. The length of the CDR3 is 12 residues. The CDR3 region is CASSSSTVEQFF. CDR3 coding DNA: TGCGCCAGCAGCTCTAGCACGGTTGAGCAGTTCTTC.

This clone has a single count. The CDR3 here is CASSSQGRAYNEQFF. CDR3 sequence (DNA): TGTGCCAGCAGCAGCCAGGGTCGGGCTTACAATGAGCAGTTCTTC. The chain carries TRBV7-9 and TRBJ2-1; possible D gene TRBD1, 5 bases. The CDR3 runs to 15 residues. Trimming took 5 bases from V and 4 from J, leaving 15 bases between them. The V gene's germline CDR1 is SEHNR and CDR2 FQNEAQ (reference sequence). The full variable domain, its missing parts supplied by reference TRBV7-9 and TRBJ2-1, is DTGVSQNPRHKITKRGQNVTFRCDPISEHNRLYWYRQTLGQGPEFLTYFQNEAQLEKSRLLSDRFSAERPKGSFSTLEIQRTEQGDSAMYLCASSSQGRAYNEQFFGPGTRLTVL.

The chain uses TRBV7-8 and TRBJ2-7; 9 positions match TRBD1. The V gene end was trimmed by 4 bases and the J gene end by 2 bases; junction bases not matched to a gene: 3. This CDR3 is built from 14 residues. Germline V gene data show CDR1 as SGHVS and CDR2 as FQNEAQ. This chain's CDR3 is CASSSRDRAYEQYF. The DNA of the CDR3 is TGTGCCAGCAGCTCCCGGGACAGGGCCTACGAGCAGTACTTC.

This chain uses TRBV11-3 with TRBJ2-3, with 11 bases lining up with TRBD2. J gave up 7 bases and V 5 bases, and 8 bases lay outside the gene matches. The CDR3 spans 15 residues. The germline CDR1 and CDR2 sequences are SGHNT and YENEEA. The CDR3 loop is CASSTTSGEGYTQYF. CDR3 nucleotide sequence: TGTGCCAGCAGCACGACTAGCGGGGAGGGGTATACGCAGTATTTT.